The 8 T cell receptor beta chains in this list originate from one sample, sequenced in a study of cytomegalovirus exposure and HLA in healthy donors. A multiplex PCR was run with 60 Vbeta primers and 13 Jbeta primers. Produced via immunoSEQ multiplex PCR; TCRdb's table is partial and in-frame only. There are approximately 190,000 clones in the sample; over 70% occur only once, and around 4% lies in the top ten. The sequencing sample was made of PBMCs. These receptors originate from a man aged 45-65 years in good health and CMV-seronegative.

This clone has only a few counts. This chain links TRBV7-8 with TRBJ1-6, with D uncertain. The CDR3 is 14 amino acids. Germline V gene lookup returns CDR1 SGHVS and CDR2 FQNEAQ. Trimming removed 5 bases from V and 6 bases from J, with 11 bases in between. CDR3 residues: CASSPRDLNSPLHF. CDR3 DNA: TGTGCCAGCAGCCCCCGGGATCTTAATTCACCCCTCCACTTT. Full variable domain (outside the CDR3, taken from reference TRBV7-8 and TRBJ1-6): GAGVSQSPRYKVAKRGQDVALRCDPISGHVSLFWYQQALGQGPEFLTYFQNEAQLDKSGLPSDRFFAERPEGSVSTLKIQRTQQEDSAVYLCASSPRDLNSPLHFGNGTRLTVT.

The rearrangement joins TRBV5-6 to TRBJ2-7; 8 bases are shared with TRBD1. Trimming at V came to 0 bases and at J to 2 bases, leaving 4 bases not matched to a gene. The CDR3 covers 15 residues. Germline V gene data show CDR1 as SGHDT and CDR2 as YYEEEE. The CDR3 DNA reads TGTGCCAGCAGCTTGGTCGACAGGGGTACCTACGAGCAGTACTTC. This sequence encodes CASSLVDRGTYEQYF.

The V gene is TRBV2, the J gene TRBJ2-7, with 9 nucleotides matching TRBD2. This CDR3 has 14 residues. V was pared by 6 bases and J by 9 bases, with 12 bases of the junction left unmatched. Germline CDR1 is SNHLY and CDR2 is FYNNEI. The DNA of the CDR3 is TGTGCCAGCAGGTCTAGCGGGACGTCACGGGGGCAGTACTTC. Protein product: CASRSSGTSRGQYF. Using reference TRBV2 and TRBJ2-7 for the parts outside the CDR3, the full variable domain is EPEVTQTPSHQVTQMGQEVILRCVPISNHLYFYWYRQILGQKVEFLVSFYNNEISEKSEIFDDQFSVERPDGSNFTLKIRSTKLEDSAMYFCASRSSGTSRGQYFGPGTRLTVT.

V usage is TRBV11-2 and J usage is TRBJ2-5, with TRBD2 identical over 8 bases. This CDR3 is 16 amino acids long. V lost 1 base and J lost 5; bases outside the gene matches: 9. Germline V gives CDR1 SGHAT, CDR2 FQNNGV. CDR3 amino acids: CASSLGVPASGETQYF. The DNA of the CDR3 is TGTGCCAGCAGCTTAGGGGTTCCGGCTAGCGGGGAGACCCAGTACTTC.

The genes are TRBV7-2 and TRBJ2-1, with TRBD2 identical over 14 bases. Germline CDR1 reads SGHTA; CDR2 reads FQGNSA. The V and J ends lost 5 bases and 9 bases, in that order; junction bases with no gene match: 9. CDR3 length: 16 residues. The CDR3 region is CASSLGLAGGEVEQFF. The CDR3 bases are TGTGCCAGCAGCCTCGGACTAGCGGGGGGTGAGGTTGAGCAGTTCTTC.

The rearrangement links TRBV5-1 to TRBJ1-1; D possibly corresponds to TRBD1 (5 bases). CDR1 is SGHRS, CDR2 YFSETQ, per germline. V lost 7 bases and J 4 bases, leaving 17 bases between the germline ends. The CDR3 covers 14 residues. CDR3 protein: CASAEAGTRTEAFF. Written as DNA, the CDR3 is TGCGCCAGCGCGGAGGCGGGGACGCGCACTGAAGCTTTCTTT.

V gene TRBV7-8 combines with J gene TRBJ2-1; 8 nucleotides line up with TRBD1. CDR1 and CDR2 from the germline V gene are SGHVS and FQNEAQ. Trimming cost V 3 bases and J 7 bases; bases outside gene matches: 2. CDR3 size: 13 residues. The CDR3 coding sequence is TGTGCCAGCAGCTTCCGACAGGGGAATGAGCAGTTCTTC. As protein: CASSFRQGNEQFF.

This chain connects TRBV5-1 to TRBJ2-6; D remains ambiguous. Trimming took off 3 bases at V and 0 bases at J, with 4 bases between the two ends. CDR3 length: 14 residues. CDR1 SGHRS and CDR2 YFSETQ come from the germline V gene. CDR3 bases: TGCGCCAGCAGCTCCTCCTCTGGGGCCAACGTCCTGACTTTC. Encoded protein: CASSSSSGANVLTF.